The following is a T cell receptor (beta chain) sequence with its context. Using immunoSEQ multiplex PCR, the repertoire was profiled, and TCRdb retains in-frame clones only, with some absent. Counted here are approximately 90,000 clones, 86% occurring once; the ten biggest clones make up more than 7%. The sample comes from a study of blood T cell repertoires in COVID-19. Across the whole study: PBMCs, B-cell-depleted T cells, or T cells provided the cDNA or gDNA that made up the material.

The sample consisted of peripheral blood. The TCR comes from a man aged 55 to 69 with acute or convalescent COVID-19.

The CDR3 DNA follows: TGTGCCAGCAGTTACGCAGACTCCTATAATTCACCCCTCCACTTT. Amino acid sequence: CASSYADSYNSPLHF. The chain uses TRBV6-6 and TRBJ1-6; D ambiguous. Trimming cost V 2 bases and J 0 bases, with 5 bases left between them. The length of the CDR3 is 15 residues. CDR1 and CDR2 (germline): MNHNY, SVGAGI (reference sequence).